This T cell receptor (beta chain) derives from a study of blood T cells in healthy people across ages. General observations from the study: Underestimates were what the diversity estimates from one million T cells were considered to be.

Remarks on this clonotype: Its antigen is currently unknown.

Then a second PCR, running roughly 7 to 11 cycles, was carried out with a sample-barcoded 5' primer and a J-beta primer mix. TCRdb called the 5' RACE reads again in MiXCR, with one record for every CDR3 protein. The sample shows roughly 800,000 distinct CDR3 sequences, 58% of them seen only once. Germline lookup yields CDR1 SGHAT and CDR2 FQNNGV. The CDR3 is 14 amino acids. The ends were cut back, 6 bases at V and 3 bases at J, with 12 bases in the middle. This chain joins TRBV11-2 and TRBJ2-1, with D possibly being TRBD1 (6 bases). Sequencing input: blood. The TCR originated in a man younger than 40 in good health. The CDR3 DNA reads as TGTGCCAGCAGTTCCACAGGGAGCTACAATGAGCAGTTCTTC. Amino acids: CASSSTGSYNEQFF.